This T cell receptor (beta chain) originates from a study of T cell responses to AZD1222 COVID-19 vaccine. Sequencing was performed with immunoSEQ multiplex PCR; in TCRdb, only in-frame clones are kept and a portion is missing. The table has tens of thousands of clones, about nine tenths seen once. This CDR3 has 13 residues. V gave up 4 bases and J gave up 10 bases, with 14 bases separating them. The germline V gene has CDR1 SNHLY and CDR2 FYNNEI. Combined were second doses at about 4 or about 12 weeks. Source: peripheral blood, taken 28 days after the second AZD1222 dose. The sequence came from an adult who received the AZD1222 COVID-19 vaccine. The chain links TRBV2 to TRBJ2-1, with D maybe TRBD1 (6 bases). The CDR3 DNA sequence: TGTGCCAGCAGTGTCTTGGACAGAAGAGAGCAGTTCTTC. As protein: CASSVLDRREQFF.